Detailed here is one TCR beta chain. What it binds is unknown. This sample is part of a study of cytomegalovirus exposure and HLA in healthy donors. Overall study results and limits: Donors were assumed by presence/absence analyses to have roughly uniform sequencing depth. TCR beta chain V- and J-gene trimming was linked, in a later analysis, to a missense variant in DCLRE1C. A later look showed TCR association rates differing by HLA locus, highest for DRB1 and lowest for HLA-C.

PCR involved 60 Vbeta and 13 Jbeta primers. The method was immunoSEQ multiplex PCR; TCRdb's version includes in-frame clones alone and lacks a portion of them. The data contain around 200,000 clones, about three quarters of them singletons. The CDR3 runs to 14 residues. V lost 4 bases to trimming and J lost 2 bases, with 13 bases between them. Germline lookup yields CDR1 SGDLS and CDR2 YYNGEE. The clonotype originates from a female donor in good health and CMV-seronegative. Sequencing was done on a sample of PBMCs. The chain employs TRBV9 and TRBJ2-7; maybe TRBD2 (6 bases). The CDR3 DNA reads TGTGCCAGCAGCCCGGGGGTCCAAACCTACGAGCAGTACTTC. As protein: CASSPGVQTYEQYF. Combining the CDR3 with reference TRBV9 and TRBJ2-7 gives the whole variable domain DSGVTQTPKHLITATGQRVTLRCSPRSGDLSVYWYQQSLDQGLQFLIQYYNGEERAKGNILERFSAQQFPDLHSELNLSSLELGDSALYFCASSPGVQTYEQYFGPGTRLTVT.